This T cell receptor (beta chain) was captured by sequencing in a study of blood T cell repertoires in COVID-19. For the study at large: Samples representing acute and convalescent COVID-19 were sourced from the United States, Italy and Spain. Sources were T cells, B-cell-depleted T cells, or PBMCs; the material itself was cDNA or gDNA.

This CDR3 region has 15 residues. From germline, CDR1 is SGHNT and CDR2 YYREEE (reference sequence). Trimming stripped 3 bases from V and 0 bases from J, with 7 bases between. Repertoires were generated with immunoSEQ multiplex PCR, while TCRdb's copy carries only in-frame clones and drops some. The table records 300,000 to 450,000 clones, roughly 86% of them present only once. Sequenced input: PBMCs or T cells enriched from blood (not recorded which). J is TRBJ1-6 and V is TRBV5-4; no clear D. The receptor was isolated from a man aged 35-49 years in a cohort exposed to, infected with or recovered from COVID-19 (not recorded which). The CDR3 nucleotides are TGTGCCAGCAGCTATGGGAGCTCCTATAATTCACCCCTCCACTTT. It codes for CASSYGSSYNSPLHF.